This record looks at one T cell receptor (beta chain) sequence and its context. Via MiXCR, TCRdb re-called the PCR reads, giving one row per CDR3 protein. The sample holds 20,000 or so distinct CDR3 sequences, about a third seen once. These data come from a study of tumor-infiltrating lymphocytes in oesophageal squamous cell carcinoma. This clonotype originated in a female donor with esophageal squamous cell carcinoma. What was sequenced was esophageal tumor tissue.

CDR3 loop: CASSPHLGANEKLFF. DNA of the CDR3: TGTGCCAGCTCACCACATCTGGGGGCTAATGAAAAACTGTTTTTT. J is TRBJ1-4 and V is TRBV18, with D possibly matching TRBD1 (5 bases). The CDR3 spans 15 residues. V shed 1 base and J shed 3 bases, with 9 bases lying between them. Germline V gene sequence: CDR1 KGHSH, CDR2 LQKENI.